This T cell receptor beta chain was sequenced during a study of cytomegalovirus exposure and HLA in healthy donors (dated by TCRdb to about 2017). With respect to the entire study: According to an earlier analysis of several hundred of the donors, about 170 million T cells yielded 95 million to 140 million unique TCR beta sequences and approximately 300 Gb of sequence data. Donor age, sex, ethnicity and CMV serostatus were compiled alongside the repertoire data. All discovery cohort repertoires had been generated using a single sequencing platform. In an earlier analysis of more than 550 of the donors, high-throughput TCR beta sequencing was used to judge whether each TCR beta V gene segment behaved as functional or pseudogenic. A separate validation cohort of some 130 different subjects was used in addition to the approximately 670-subject first cohort. Rather than using new phenotypic data, the later analysis identified candidate immune exposures from TCR beta sequences and from how often those sequences occurred across donors. Roughly 300 gigabases of sequencing data and roughly 90 million unique TCR sequences were included in an early release covering about 600 HLA-typed donors. Because of strong linkage in the cohort, roughly five DR-DQ haplotypes were treated as single units for association and clustering. The study combined high-throughput TCR immunosequencing, statistical association of individual TCRs with disease status, and machine learning to predict cytomegalovirus infection status. Using immunosequencing, the study profiled T cell repertoires from 640 or so subjects and related those repertoires to cytomegalovirus serostatus. The study aimed to test whether signatures of past pathogen exposure could be identified by cataloging public T cell receptors. On average, roughly 250,000 unique TCR beta nucleotide sequences were sequenced per donor among about 400 genotyped donors of the cohort, with roughly 20% of those sequences being non-productive. In a later genetic analysis, genome-wide SNP genotypes for 398 of the 666 donors were used, and that subset was treated as a discovery cohort. Of the roughly 390 genotyped donors, roughly 76% were placed in the genetic ancestry cluster associated with self-reported Caucasian donors. Typing coverage differed by locus: A, B, C, DRB1 and DQB1 were typed in roughly 629-630 donors, DQA1 in about 550, DPA1 in roughly 590, and DPB1 in approximately 450. HLA typing covered class I and class II loci at four-digit resolution. To study patterns of TCR occurrence, a later analysis re-analyzed previously published TCR beta repertoires from several hundred donors and added high-resolution HLA genotyping.

As regards this clone: The clone's antigen remains unknown. No much larger clonotype is one base removed from it; base qualities were not supplied.

The receptor library was made with the immunoSEQ multiplex PCR assay. The multiplex PCR relied on a mix of 60 forward primers for TCR Vbeta segments and 13 reverse primers for TCR Jbeta segments. The CDR3 region of rearranged TCR beta genes was amplified from genomic DNA with a multiplex PCR assay. On the Illumina HiSeq System, the amplified TCR beta libraries were sequenced as 87-base-pair reads. The source study handled its data this way. A later analysis counted approximately 84 million unique TCR beta chains across the 666 repertoires, and roughly 11 million of these chains were shared by at least two donors. A nearest-neighbor algorithm error-corrected the raw reads and collapsed the reads into unique sequences, merging closely related sequences to remove PCR and sequencing errors. CDR3 sequences were aligned to IMGT reference sequences to assign V, D and J gene segments. For a sequence to be retained, a match of at least six nucleotides was required to both a V gene segment and a J gene segment. A rearrangement counted as productive if the CDR3 had no stop codons and remained in frame with V and J, and every other rearrangement counted as non-productive. Following IMGT convention, CDR3 was defined as the stretch from the second conserved V-encoded cysteine up to the conserved J-encoded phenylalanine. In an earlier analysis of around 600 of the donors, sequences lacking an unambiguous match to a single V gene segment were excluded. In an earlier analysis of around 590 of the donors, a V segment was called functional when productive rearrangements were above 56.7%, and segregating when the standard deviation between donors exceeded 5%. A statistical classification framework was built for diagnosing cytomegalovirus status from the catalog of TCR beta chain sequences. In a later analysis, V and J genes were assigned by comparing TCR nucleotide sequences against IMGT/GENE-DB human TR gene sequences. Using the TCRdist pipeline, a later analysis assigned CDR3 sequences along with most-parsimonious VDJ recombination scenarios. A later analysis defined each TCR beta chain by its CDR3 amino acid sequence plus V-gene family, and excluded reads lacking a unique V-gene family. In a later analysis, around 600 highly shared, low-generation-probability nucleotide sequences were removed to address suspected cross-contamination and a sequencing artifact. In a later analysis, a clonal expansion index for each public chain was calculated from normalized within-repertoire ranks of inferred template counts. In a later analysis, generation probabilities were computed using a VDJ recombination model fitted to out-of-frame rearrangements, and the results were checked against IGoR. In a later analysis, hypergeometric tests were used to score TCR-TCR, TCR-HLA and TCR-CMV co-occurrence, with a repertoire-size bias correction applied to TCR pairs. False discovery rates were estimated in a later analysis by permuting HLA or CMV assignments 20 times. In a later analysis, co-occurring TCRs were grouped using DBSCAN, and TCRdist sequence similarity was added for clustering within HLA-allele-positive subsets. Co-occurrence clustering excluded repertoires with fewer than 30,000 or more than 120,000 public chains, plus five with anomalous nucleotide sharing. The table comes from immuneACCESS by way of TCRdb, which keeps in-frame sequences with V and J called. Part of the clones is missing from these tables; in studies checked, under half for an unresolved V gene and the rest for unknown reasons. The V and J calls and clone size were taken over from that table, and D and trimming were inferred from the DNA. In this sample the table shows over 150,000 clones, approximately 80% of which occur a single time. Roughly 13% of the sample is held by the ten biggest clonotypes.

The cohort was made up of around 720 healthy bone marrow donors. Cohort members were all nominally healthy when sampled, although unrecorded immune exposures were likely present. The donor was CMV seropositive and belonged to the group of 250 to 350 seropositive cohort members. A peripheral blood sample was collected from each donor, and TCR beta sequencing was performed on peripheral blood mononuclear cells. The Qiagen DNeasy Blood Extraction Kit was used to extract genomic DNA from the blood cell samples. The investigation overall reported the following: When HLA alleles, especially DR and DQ, strongly co-occurred, attributing TCR associations to individual alleles was difficult. A total of 150 to 200 TCR beta chains were listed by the study as associated with cytomegalovirus. In a later analysis, HLA-associated TCR beta chains were found to be more clonally expanded and to have lower generation probabilities than equally common non-associated chains. A few of the identified cytomegalovirus-associated TCR beta chains were confirmed in vitro to be specific for cytomegalovirus antigens. Because HLA typing was unavailable for some donors at each locus, only the typed subset was used in association tests. In an earlier analysis of some 640 of the donors, most TCR beta V segments were observed in productive rearrangements about 90% or about 30% of the time, broadly matching IMGT annotations. In a later analysis, most CMV-associated TCR beta chains were found to appear HLA-restricted, with HLA associations seemingly driven largely by CMV exposure. Across donors, most TCR sequences were observed very rarely, whereas some public TCRs were present in many individuals. Several of the top co-occurrence clusters appeared to be linked to parvovirus B19, influenza, CMV and Epstein-Barr virus, according to a later analysis. Approximately 18 rarely observed V segments, including chromosome 9 orphons, were excluded from the earlier analysis of a few hundred of the donors because counts were too low. In a later analysis, 15,000 to 20,000 TCR beta sequences were associated with specific HLA alleles at a false discovery rate of 0.05. A later analysis found that TCR association rates varied across HLA loci, with DRB1 alleles showing the most associated TCRs and HLA-C alleles the fewest. In this cohort, only TCR beta chains were sequenced, and detectable features were limited by the absence of alpha or paired-chain data. According to a later genetic analysis, donors in an Asian-associated ancestry cluster had fewer N-insertions in productive TCRs than the approximately 650-donor mean. Linkage disequilibrium might explain the correlated functional status among segregating V segments, but an unknown experimental factor could not be excluded. Sequencing depth was assumed to be roughly uniform across donors in the presence/absence analyses, though that assumption may not hold. The authors suggested that the approach could potentially be generalized to other disease states and immunological phenotypes. A group of highly shared sequence variants was considered likely to be a technical artifact of the sequencing pipeline. In both the original and validation cohorts, the classifier was reported to diagnose cytomegalovirus status with high specificity and sensitivity. Immune exposure information for the cohort was limited to CMV serostatus. A later genetic analysis associated a missense DCLRE1C variant with V-gene and J-gene trimming of TCR beta chains, and an independent cohort replicated the association. A further reported finding was that TCR beta sequences accurately predicted the HLA-A and HLA-B alleles for most subjects in the first cohort.

Sequencing was carried out using PBMCs. This receptor was obtained from a man aged 25 to 40 in good health and CMV-seropositive.

The CDR3 has the sequence CASSLVWLAAYNEQFF. The DNA sequence follows: TGTGCCAGCAGCTTGGTGTGGCTAGCGGCCTACAATGAGCAGTTCTTC. This chain is built from TRBV5-6 and TRBJ2-1; 7 central bases correspond to TRBD2. Compared with germline, V lacks 0 bases and J lacks 2 bases; bases without a gene match: 5. The germline V gene gives CDR1 as SGHDT and CDR2 as YYEEEE. Its CDR3 holds 16 amino acids, cysteine through phenylalanine. The retained sequence is limited to the CDR3, 48 bases, with the frame set at the first base.